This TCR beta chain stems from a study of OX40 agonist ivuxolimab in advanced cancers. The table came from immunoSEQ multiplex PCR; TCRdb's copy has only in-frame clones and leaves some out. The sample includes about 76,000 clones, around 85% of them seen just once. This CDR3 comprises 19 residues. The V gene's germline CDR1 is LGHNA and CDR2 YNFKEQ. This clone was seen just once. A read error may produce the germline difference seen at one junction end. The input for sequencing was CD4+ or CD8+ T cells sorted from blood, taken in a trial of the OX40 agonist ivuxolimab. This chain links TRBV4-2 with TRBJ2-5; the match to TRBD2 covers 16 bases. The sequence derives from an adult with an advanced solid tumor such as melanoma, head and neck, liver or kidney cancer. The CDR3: CVSSPSGTSGREGQETQYF. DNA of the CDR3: TGTGTCAGCAGCCCATCCGGGACTAGCGGGAGGGAAGGGCAAGAGACCCAGTACTTC.